The entry below describes one T cell receptor beta chain. Deletions cut 7 bases from V and 2 bases from J, with 12 bases between. This CDR3 is 13 amino acids long. This sample stems from a study of T-cell memory formation after mild COVID-19. TCRdb reprocessed the 5' RACE reads with MiXCR, giving one entry per CDR3 protein. The table includes about 350,000 distinct CDR3 sequences, approximately 29% detected once. The TCR comes from an adult woman who had mild COVID-19 (a few samples of this study predate the infection). Cell type and time point are not known. The chain links TRBV12-3 or TRBV12-4 to TRBJ2-7; D unclear. Material: PBMCs or a T cell subset sorted from them (not recorded which). Here the CDR3 reads CASTPGPPYEQYF. DNA of the CDR3: TGTGCCAGCACTCCCGGGCCACCCTACGAGCAGTACTTC.